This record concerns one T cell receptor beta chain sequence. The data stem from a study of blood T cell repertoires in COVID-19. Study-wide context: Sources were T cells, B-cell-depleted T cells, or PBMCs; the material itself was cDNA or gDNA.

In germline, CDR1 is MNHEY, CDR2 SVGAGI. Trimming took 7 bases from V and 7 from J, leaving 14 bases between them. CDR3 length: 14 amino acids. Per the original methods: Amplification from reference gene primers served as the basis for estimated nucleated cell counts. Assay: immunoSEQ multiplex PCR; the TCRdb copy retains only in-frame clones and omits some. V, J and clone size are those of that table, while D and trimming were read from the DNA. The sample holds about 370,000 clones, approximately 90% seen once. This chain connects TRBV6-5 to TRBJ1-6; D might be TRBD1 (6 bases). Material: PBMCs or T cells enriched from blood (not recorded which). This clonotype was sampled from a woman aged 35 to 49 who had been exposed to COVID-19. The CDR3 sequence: CASITRGWNSPLHF. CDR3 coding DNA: TGTGCCAGCATCACCAGGGGATGGAATTCACCCCTCCACTTT.